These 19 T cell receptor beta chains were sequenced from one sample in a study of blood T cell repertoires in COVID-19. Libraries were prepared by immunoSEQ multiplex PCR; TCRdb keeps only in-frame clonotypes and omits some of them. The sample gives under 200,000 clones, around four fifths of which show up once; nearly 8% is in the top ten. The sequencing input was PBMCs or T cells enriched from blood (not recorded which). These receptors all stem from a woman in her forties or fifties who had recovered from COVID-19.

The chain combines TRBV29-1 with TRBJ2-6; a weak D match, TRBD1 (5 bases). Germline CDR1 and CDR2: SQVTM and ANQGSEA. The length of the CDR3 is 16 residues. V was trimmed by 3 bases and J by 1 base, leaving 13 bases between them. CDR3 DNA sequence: TGCAGCGTTGAGGAGACAGTTCAATCTGGGGCCAACGTCCTGACTTTC. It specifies CSVEETVQSGANVLTF.

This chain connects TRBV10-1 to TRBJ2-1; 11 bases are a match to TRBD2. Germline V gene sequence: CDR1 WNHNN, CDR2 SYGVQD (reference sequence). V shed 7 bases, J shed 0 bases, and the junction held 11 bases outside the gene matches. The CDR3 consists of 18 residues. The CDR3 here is CASNQTSGAPFSYNEQFF. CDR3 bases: TGCGCCAGCAACCAGACTAGCGGGGCTCCCTTCTCCTACAATGAGCAGTTCTTC.

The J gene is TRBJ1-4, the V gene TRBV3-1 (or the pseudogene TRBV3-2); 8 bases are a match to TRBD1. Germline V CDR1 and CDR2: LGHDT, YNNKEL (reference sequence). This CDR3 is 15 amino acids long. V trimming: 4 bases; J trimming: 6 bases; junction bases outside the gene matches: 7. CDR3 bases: TGTGCCAGCAGCCCCGGGGCAGGGGGCTATGAAAAACTGTTTTTT. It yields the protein CASSPGAGGYEKLFF.

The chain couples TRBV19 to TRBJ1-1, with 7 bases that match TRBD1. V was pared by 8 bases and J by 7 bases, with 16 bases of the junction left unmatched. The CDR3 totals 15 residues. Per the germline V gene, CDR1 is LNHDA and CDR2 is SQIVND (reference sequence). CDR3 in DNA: TGTGCCAGTGGGGAATCTGCGACAGGGAGACGTGAAGCTTTCTTT. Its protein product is CASGESATGRREAFF.

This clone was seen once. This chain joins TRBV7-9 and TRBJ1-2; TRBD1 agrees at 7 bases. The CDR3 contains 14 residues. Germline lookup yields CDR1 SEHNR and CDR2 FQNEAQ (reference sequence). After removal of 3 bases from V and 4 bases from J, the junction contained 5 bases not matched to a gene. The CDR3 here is CASSLGDSFYGYTF. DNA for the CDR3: TGTGCCAGCAGCTTGGGGGACAGCTTCTATGGCTACACCTTC.

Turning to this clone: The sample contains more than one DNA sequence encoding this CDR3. This CDR3 is CASSRTSGSYNEQFF. CDR3 nucleotides: TGTGCCAGCAGCCGGACTAGCGGGAGTTACAATGAGCAGTTCTTC. V is TRBV7-2 and J is TRBJ2-1, with 13 bases that match TRBD2. The trim removed 5 bases at V and 4 bases at J, leaving 2 bases unmatched. Germline-derived CDR1 and CDR2 are SGHTA and FQGNSA. The CDR3 totals 15 residues.

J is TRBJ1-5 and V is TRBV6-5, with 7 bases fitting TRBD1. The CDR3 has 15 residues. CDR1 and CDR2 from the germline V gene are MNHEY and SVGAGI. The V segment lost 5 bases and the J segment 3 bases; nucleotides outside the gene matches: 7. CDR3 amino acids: CASSQSGTANQPQHF. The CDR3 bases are TGTGCCAGCAGTCAATCCGGGACAGCCAATCAGCCCCAGCATTTT.

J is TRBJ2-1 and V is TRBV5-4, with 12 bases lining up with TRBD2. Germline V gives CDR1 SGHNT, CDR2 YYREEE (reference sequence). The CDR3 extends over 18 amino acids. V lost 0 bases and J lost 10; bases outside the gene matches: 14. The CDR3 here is CASSLGLAGALVPGEQFF. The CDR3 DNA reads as TGTGCCAGCAGCTTGGGACTAGCGGGGGCCCTTGTCCCTGGGGAGCAGTTCTTC.

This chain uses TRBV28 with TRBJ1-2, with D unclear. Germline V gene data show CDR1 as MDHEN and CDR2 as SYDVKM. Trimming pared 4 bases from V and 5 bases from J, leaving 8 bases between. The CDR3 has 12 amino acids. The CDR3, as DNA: TGTGCCAGCAGTTATGTGACATATGGCTACACCTTC. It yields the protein CASSYVTYGYTF.

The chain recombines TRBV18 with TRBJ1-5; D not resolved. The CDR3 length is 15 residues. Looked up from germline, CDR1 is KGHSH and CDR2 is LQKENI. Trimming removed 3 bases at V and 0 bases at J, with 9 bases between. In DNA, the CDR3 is TGTGCCAGCTCACCTGCCGGGAATAGCAATCAGCCCCAGCATTTT. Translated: CASSPAGNSNQPQHF.

The DNA of the CDR3 is TGTGCCAGCAGTGGGATAGGACGTAGCGGGAGATATGAGACCCAGTACTTC. It codes for CASSGIGRSGRYETQYF. The V and J genes are TRBV25-1 and TRBJ2-5; 9 bases map to TRBD2. With 4 bases clipped from V and 5 bases from J, the junction kept 14 bases outside the gene matches. The germline CDR1 and CDR2 sequences are MGHDK and SYGVNS. The CDR3 loop spans 17 amino acids. The variable domain in full, with the rest retrieved from reference TRBV25-1 and TRBJ2-5, is EADIYQTPRYLVIGTGKKITLECSQTMGHDKMYWYQQDPGMELHLIHYSYGVNSTEKGDLSSESTVSRIRTEHFPLTLESARPSHTSQYLCASSGIGRSGRYETQYFGPGTRLLVL.

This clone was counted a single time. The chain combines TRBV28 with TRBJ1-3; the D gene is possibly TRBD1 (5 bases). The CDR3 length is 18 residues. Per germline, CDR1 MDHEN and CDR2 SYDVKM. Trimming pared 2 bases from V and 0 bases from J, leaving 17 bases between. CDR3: CASSLTGSRPLSGNTIYF. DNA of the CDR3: TGTGCCAGCAGTTTAACAGGCTCCCGTCCTCTCTCTGGAAACACCATATATTTT. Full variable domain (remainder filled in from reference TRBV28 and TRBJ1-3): DVKVTQSSRYLVKRTGEKVFLECVQDMDHENMFWYRQDPGLGLRLIYFSYDVKMKEKGDIPEGYSVSREKKERFSLILESASTNQTSMYLCASSLTGSRPLSGNTIYFGEGSWLTVV.

The CDR3: CASSFGYGTGELFF. In DNA form, the CDR3 reads TGTGCCAGCAGCTTCGGGTACGGGACCGGGGAGCTGTTTTTT. The gene calls are TRBV5-5 and TRBJ2-2; no clear D. The CDR3 spans 14 residues. Germline V lookup: CDR1 SGHKS, CDR2 YYEKEE (reference sequence). V lost 2 bases and J 5 bases, leaving 10 bases between the germline ends.

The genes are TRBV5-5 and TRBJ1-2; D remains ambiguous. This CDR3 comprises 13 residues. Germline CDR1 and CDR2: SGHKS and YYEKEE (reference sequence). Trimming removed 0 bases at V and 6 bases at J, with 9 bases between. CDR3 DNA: TGTGCCAGCAGCTTGGGGGAGCCGAATGGCTACACCTTC. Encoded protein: CASSLGEPNGYTF.

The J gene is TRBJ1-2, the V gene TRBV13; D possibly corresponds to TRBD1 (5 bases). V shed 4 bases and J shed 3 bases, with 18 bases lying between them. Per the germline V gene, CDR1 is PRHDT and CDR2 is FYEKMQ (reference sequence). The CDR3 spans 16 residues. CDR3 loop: CASSSLSAREDYGYTF. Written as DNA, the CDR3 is TGTGCCAGCAGCTCCCTCTCTGCCAGGGAGGACTATGGCTACACCTTC. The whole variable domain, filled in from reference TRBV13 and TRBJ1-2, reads AAGVIQSPRHLIKEKRETATLKCYPIPRHDTVYWYQQGPGQDPQFLISFYEKMQSDKGSIPDRFSAQQFSDYHSELNMSSLELGDSALYFCASSSLSAREDYGYTFGSGTRLTVV.

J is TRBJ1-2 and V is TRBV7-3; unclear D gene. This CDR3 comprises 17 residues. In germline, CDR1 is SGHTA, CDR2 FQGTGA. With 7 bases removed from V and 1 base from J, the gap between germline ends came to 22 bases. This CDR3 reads CASTSREGTDCNYGYTF. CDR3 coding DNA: TGTGCCAGCACCTCCCGGGAGGGTACCGACTGTAACTATGGCTACACCTTC. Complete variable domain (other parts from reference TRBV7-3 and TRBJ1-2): GAGVSQTPSNKVTEKGKYVELRCDPISGHTALYWYRQSLGQGPEFLIYFQGTGAADDSGLPNDRFFAVRPEGSVSTLKIQRTERGDSAVYLCASTSREGTDCNYGYTFGSGTRLTVV.

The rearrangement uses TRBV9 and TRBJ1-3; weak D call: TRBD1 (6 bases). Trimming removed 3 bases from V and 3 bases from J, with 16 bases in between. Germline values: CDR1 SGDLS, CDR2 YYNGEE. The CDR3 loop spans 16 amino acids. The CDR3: CASSEDRRLIGNTIYF. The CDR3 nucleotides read TGTGCCAGCAGCGAGGACAGACGATTAATTGGAAACACCATATATTTT.

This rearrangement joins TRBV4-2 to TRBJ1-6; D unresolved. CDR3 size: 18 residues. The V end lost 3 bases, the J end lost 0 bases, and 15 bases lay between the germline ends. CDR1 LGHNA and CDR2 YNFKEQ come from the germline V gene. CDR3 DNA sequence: TGTGCCAGCAGCCATCTCTCCCCAGGCAGCTCCTATAATTCACCCCTCCACTTT. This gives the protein CASSHLSPGSSYNSPLHF.

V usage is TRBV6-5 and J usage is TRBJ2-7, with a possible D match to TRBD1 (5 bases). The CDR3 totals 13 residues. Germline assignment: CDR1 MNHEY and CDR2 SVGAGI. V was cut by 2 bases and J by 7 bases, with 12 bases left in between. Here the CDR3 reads CASSYQGAYEQYF. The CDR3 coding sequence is TGTGCCAGCAGTTACCAGGGCGCTTATGAGCAGTACTTC.